Listed below are T cell receptor beta chains from one sample, sequenced in a study of blood T cell repertoires in COVID-19. Using immunoSEQ multiplex PCR, the repertoire was profiled, and TCRdb retains in-frame clones only, with some absent. The table has 390,000 or so clones, 75% to 90% seen once. The source material was PBMCs or T cells enriched from blood (not recorded which). These receptors came from a man between 18 and 29 years old who had recovered from COVID-19. Each CDR3 is given with its conserved first and last residue. D genes are given only for firm matches. Rows give clone size only sometimes, using once, few, many, or a class for an expanded clone.

V	size	J	D	CDR3	DNA
TRBV10-3	NA	TRBJ2-1	TRBD1	CAIGSGQGINEQFF	TGTGCCATCGGTTCAGGACAGGGAATAAATGAGCAGTTCTTC
TRBV5-1	NA	TRBJ1-2	TRBD1	CASSSLPDRVDGYTF	TGCGCCAGCAGCTCACTCCCTGACAGGGTTGATGGCTACACCTTC
TRBV5-4	NA	TRBJ1-2	TRBD1	CASSVRQGSYGYTF	TGTGCCAGCAGCGTTCGACAGGGATCCTATGGCTACACCTTC
TRBV7-9	NA	TRBJ1-6	NA	CAYPGHPNEALHF	TGTGCCTATCCGGGACACCCAAATGAAGCCCTCCACTTT
TRBV18	NA	TRBJ1-2	NA	CASSPGAIYGYTF	TGTGCCAGCTCCCCAGGGGCCATCTATGGCTACACCTTC
TRBV11-3	NA	TRBJ2-1	NA	CASSLMADKPYNEQFF	TGTGCCAGCAGCTTAATGGCAGATAAACCCTACAATGAGCAGTTCTTC
TRBV18	NA	TRBJ2-5	TRBD2	CASLRTSGSEETQYF	TGTGCCAGCTTGAGGACTAGCGGGAGTGAGGAGACCCAGTACTTC
TRBV7-3	NA	TRBJ1-2	NA	CASSLGWDMVLRYYGYTF	TGTGCCAGCAGCTTAGGATGGGACATGGTCCTCCGTTACTATGGCTACACCTTC
TRBV7-3	NA	TRBJ2-1	TRBD1	CASSLGQGARFEQFF	TGTGCCAGCAGCTTAGGACAGGGGGCGCGGTTTGAGCAGTTCTTC
TRBV3-1/TRBV3-2	NA	TRBJ1-4	TRBD1	CASSPPGQPNEKLFF	TGTGCCAGCAGCCCGCCGGGACAGCCTAATGAAAAACTGTTTTTT
TRBV5-1	NA	TRBJ2-3	TRBD2	CASSTGTSRADTQYF	TGCGCCAGCAGCACTGGGACTAGCCGGGCAGATACGCAGTATTTT
TRBV5-1	NA	TRBJ2-5	NA	CASSLERGRETQYF	TGCGCCAGCAGCTTGGAAAGGGGTCGAGAGACCCAGTACTTC
TRBV27	NA	TRBJ1-6	NA	CASRDWESSSYNSPLHF	TGTGCCAGCAGGGACTGGGAAAGTAGCTCCTATAATTCACCCCTCCACTTT
TRBV19	NA	TRBJ2-1	TRBD1	CASSIGLRAGQGSYNEQFF	TGTGCCAGTAGTATAGGACTCAGGGCGGGACAGGGTTCCTACAATGAGCAGTTCTTC
TRBV5-1	once	TRBJ1-6	NA	CASSLGGLVRSPLHF	TGCGCCAGCAGCCTCGGTGGACTCGTGCGTTCACCCCTCCACTTT
TRBV12-3/TRBV12-4	once	TRBJ2-1	NA	CASSLGDEQFF	TGTGCCAGCAGTTTAGGCGATGAGCAGTTCTTC
TRBV13	NA	TRBJ2-2	NA	CASSKNRAGELFF	TGTGCCAGCAGCAAAAACAGGGCCGGGGAGCTGTTTTTT
TRBV29-1	NA	TRBJ2-5	TRBD1	CSVEDRGTGRSETQYF	TGCAGCGTTGAAGACAGGGGGACAGGGAGGTCAGAGACCCAGTACTTC
TRBV11-1	NA	TRBJ1-1	NA	CASSFQGPNTEAFF	TGTGCCAGCAGCTTTCAGGGTCCGAACACTGAAGCTTTCTTT
TRBV7-2	NA	TRBJ2-5	NA	CASSLASLAQYF	TGTGCCAGCAGCTTAGCCAGTTTGGCCCAGTACTTC
TRBV7-2	NA	TRBJ2-1	TRBD1	CASSFDRGSYNEQFF	TGTGCCAGCAGCTTCGACAGGGGCTCCTACAATGAGCAGTTCTTC
TRBV28	NA	TRBJ2-3	TRBD2	CASSSELAPSTDTQYF	TGTGCCAGCAGTTCTGAACTAGCGCCCAGCACGGATACGCAGTATTTT